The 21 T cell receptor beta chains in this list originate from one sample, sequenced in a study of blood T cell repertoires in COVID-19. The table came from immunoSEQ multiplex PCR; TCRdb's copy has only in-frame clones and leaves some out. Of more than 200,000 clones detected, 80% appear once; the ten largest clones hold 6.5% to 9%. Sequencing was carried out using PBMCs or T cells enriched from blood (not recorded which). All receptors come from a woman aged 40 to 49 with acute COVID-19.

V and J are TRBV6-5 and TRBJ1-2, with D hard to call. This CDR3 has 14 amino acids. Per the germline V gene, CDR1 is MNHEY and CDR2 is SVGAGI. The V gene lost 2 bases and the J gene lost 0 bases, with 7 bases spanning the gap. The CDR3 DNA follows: TGTGCCAGCAGTTACAGAGGGTCTAACTATGGCTACACCTTC. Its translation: CASSYRGSNYGYTF.

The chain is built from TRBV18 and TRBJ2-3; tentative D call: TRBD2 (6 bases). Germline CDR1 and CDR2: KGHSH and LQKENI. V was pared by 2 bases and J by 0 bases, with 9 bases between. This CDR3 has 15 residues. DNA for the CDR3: TGTGCCAGCTCACCAATGCGGGGAAGCACAGATACGCAGTATTTT. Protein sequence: CASSPMRGSTDTQYF.

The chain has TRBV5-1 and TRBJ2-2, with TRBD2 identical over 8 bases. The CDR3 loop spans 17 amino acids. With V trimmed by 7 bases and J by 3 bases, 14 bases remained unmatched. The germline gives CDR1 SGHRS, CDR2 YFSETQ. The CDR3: CASQFAGGALYTGELFF. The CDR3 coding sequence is TGCGCCAGCCAATTCGCCGGGGGGGCTTTATACACCGGGGAGCTGTTTTTT.

CDR3 residues: CASSLTTLAKNIQYF. The CDR3 bases are TGTGCCAGCAGCCTGACTACGTTAGCCAAAAACATTCAGTACTTC. The chain employs TRBV7-2 and TRBJ2-4; the D gene is possibly TRBD2 (5 bases). The V gene lost 5 bases and the J gene lost 0 bases, with 11 bases spanning the gap. Germline CDR1 SGHTA, CDR2 FQGNSA. The CDR3 consists of 15 residues.

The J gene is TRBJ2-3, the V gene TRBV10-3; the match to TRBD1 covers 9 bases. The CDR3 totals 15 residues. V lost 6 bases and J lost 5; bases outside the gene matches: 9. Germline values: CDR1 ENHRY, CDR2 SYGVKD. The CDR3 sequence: CAISAGTGTGDTQYF. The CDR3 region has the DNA TGTGCCATCAGCGCCGGGACAGGGACCGGAGATACGCAGTATTTT.

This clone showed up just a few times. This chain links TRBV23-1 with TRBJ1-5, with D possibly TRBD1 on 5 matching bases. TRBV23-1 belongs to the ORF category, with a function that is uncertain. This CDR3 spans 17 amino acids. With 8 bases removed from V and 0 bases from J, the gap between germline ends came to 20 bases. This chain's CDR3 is CASSPPGPNYSNQPQHF. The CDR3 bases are TGCGCCAGCTCTCCGCCAGGGCCCAACTATAGCAATCAGCCCCAGCATTTT.

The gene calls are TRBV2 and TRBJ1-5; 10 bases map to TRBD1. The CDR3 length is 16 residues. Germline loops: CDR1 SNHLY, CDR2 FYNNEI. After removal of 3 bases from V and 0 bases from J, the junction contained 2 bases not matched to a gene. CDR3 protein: CASSEGQGLSNQPQHF. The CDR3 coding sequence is TGTGCCAGCAGTGAGGGACAGGGGCTTAGCAATCAGCCCCAGCATTTT.

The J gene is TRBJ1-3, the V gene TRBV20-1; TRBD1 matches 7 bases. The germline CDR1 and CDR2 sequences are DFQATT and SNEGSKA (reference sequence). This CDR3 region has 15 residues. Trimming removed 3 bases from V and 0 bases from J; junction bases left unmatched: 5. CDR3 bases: TGCAGTGCTAGTGGGACAGTCAACTCTGGAAACACCATATATTTT. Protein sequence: CSASGTVNSGNTIYF.

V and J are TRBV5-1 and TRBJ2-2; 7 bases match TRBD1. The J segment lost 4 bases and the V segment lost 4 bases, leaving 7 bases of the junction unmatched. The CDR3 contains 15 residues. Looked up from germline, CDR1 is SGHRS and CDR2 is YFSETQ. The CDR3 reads CASSPSTGTTGELFF. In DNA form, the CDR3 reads TGCGCCAGCAGCCCCTCGACAGGGACCACCGGGGAGCTGTTTTTT.

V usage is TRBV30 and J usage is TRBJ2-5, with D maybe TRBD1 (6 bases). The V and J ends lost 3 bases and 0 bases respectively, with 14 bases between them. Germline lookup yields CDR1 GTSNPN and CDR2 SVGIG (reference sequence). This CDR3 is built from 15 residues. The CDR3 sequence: CAWRRGTNYQETQYF. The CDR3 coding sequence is TGTGCCTGGAGGAGGGGGACAAACTACCAAGAGACCCAGTACTTC.

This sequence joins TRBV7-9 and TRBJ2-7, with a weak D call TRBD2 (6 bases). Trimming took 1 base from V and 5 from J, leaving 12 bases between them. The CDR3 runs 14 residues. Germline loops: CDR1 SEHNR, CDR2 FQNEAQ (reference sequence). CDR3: CASSLGREFHEQYF. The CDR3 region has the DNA TGTGCCAGCAGCTTAGGACGGGAGTTCCACGAGCAGTACTTC.

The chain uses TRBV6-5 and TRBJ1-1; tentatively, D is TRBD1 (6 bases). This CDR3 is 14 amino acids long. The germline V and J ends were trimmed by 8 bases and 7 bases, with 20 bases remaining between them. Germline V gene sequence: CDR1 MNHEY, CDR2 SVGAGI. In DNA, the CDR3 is TGTGCCAGCCGTAATACAGGGAAGGGGAGTGAAGCTTTCTTT. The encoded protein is CASRNTGKGSEAFF.

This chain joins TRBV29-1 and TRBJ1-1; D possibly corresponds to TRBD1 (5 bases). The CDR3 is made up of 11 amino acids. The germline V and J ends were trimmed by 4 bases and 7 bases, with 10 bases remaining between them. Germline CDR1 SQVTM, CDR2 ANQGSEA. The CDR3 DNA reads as TGCAGCGTTGGTCAGGGCAGTGAAGCTTTCTTT. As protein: CSVGQGSEAFF.

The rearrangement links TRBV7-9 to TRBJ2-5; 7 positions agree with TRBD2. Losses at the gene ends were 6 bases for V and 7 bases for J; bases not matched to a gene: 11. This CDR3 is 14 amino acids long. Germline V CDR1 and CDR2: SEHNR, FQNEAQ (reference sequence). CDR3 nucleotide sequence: TGTGCCAGCAGAAAAAGCGGGGAAGGGGTGACCCAGTACTTC. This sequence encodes CASRKSGEGVTQYF.

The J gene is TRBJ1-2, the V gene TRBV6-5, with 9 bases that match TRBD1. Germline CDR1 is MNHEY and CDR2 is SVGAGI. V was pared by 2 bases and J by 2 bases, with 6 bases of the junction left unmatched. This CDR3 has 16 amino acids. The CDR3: CASSYGIGTGNYGYTF. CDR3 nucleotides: TGTGCCAGCAGTTACGGGATCGGGACAGGGAACTATGGCTACACCTTC.

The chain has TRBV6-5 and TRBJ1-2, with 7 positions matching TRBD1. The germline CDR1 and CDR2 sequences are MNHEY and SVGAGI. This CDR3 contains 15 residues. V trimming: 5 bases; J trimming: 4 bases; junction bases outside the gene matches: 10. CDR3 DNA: TGTGCCAGCAGTCCCGGACAGGACACCACCTATGGCTACACCTTC. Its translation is CASSPGQDTTYGYTF.

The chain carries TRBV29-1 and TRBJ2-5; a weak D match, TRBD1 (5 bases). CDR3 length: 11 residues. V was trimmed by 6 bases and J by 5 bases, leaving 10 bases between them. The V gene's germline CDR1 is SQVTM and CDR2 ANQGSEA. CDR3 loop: CSVTQVETQYF. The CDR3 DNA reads TGCAGCGTGACACAGGTGGAGACCCAGTACTTC.

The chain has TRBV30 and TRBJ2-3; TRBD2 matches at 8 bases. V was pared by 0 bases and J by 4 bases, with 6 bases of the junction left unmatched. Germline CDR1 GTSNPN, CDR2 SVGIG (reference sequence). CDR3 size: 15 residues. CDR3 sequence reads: CAWSVLAGLSDTQYF. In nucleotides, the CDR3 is TGTGCCTGGAGTGTCTTAGCGGGGCTGTCAGATACGCAGTATTTT.

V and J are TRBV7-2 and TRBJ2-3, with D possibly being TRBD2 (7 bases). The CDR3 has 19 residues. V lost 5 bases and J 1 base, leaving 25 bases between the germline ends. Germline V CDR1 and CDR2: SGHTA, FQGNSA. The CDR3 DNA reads TGTGCCAGCAGCCCCAAAGGGGGGCTAGCGGACCACCGCACAGATACGCAGTATTTT. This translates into CASSPKGGLADHRTDTQYF.

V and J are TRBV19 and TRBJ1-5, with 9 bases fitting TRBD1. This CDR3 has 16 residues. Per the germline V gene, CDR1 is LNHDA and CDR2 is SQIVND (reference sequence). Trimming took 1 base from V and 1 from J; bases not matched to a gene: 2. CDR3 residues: CASSIGQGVSNQPQHF. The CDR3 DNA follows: TGTGCCAGTAGTATAGGACAGGGGGTAAGCAATCAGCCCCAGCATTTT.

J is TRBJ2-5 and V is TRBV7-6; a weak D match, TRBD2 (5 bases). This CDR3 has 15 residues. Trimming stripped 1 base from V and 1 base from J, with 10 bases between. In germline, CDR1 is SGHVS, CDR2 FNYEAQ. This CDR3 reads CASSLGSGGQETQYF. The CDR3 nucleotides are TGTGCCAGCAGCTTAGGTAGTGGAGGCCAAGAGACCCAGTACTTC.